A selection of T cell receptor beta chains follows, all from one sample in a study of identical twins. A single record per CDR3 protein comes from TCRdb applying MiXCR to the 5' RACE reads. The sample lists roughly 1,500,000 distinct CDR3 sequences, around a third seen once, with over 0.25% in the top ten. The sequenced sample consisted of cord blood. These receptors were taken from a newborn girl in good health. The CDR3 runs from the conserved cysteine through the conserved F or W. Each record gives: V gene, D gene, J gene, clone size, CDR3 protein, CDR3 DNA. A D gene is named only where the DNA matches it firmly. Where a row states a size, it is once, few, many or the class of an expanded clone; other rows omit it.

>TRBV2|TRBD1|TRBJ2-3|NA
CASRQQGAGTDTQYF
TGTGCCAGCAGGCAACAGGGGGCTGGCACAGATACGCAGTATTTT
>TRBV4-1|TRBD2|TRBJ2-1|NA
CASFGTSGYYNEQFF
TGCGCCAGCTTTGGGACTAGCGGATACTACAATGAGCAGTTCTTC
>TRBV28|TRBD1|TRBJ1-2|many
CASSLNEGTGVNGYTF
TGTGCCAGCAGTTTAAATGAGGGCACAGGGGTGAATGGCTACACCTTC
>TRBV7-2|NA|TRBJ1-5|NA
CASSLPHQPQHF
TGTGCCAGCAGCTTACCCCATCAGCCCCAGCATTTT
>TRBV14|TRBD2|TRBJ2-7|NA
CASSQERLAGFGEQYF
TGTGCCAGCAGCCAAGAGAGACTAGCGGGTTTCGGCGAGCAGTACTTC
>TRBV7-2|TRBD2|TRBJ2-5|few
CASSFNSGRIQETQYF
TGTGCCAGCAGCTTTAATAGCGGGAGAATTCAAGAGACCCAGTACTTC
>TRBV9|TRBD2|TRBJ2-5|many
CASSVGGRLAATQYF
TGTGCCAGCAGCGTAGGTGGACGACTAGCAGCCACCCAGTACTTC
>TRBV20-1|TRBD2|TRBJ2-7|NA
CSARAAGVSPYEQYF
TGCAGTGCTAGGGCAGCGGGGGTCTCACCCTACGAGCAGTACTTC
>TRBV7-2|TRBD2|TRBJ2-7|NA
CASSLVAGVANEQYF
TGTGCCAGCAGCTTAGTAGCGGGAGTAGCCAATGAGCAGTACTTC
>TRBV7-2|TRBD2|TRBJ2-1|NA
CASSHSLAVYNEQFF
TGTGCCAGCAGCCATTCCCTAGCGGTTTACAATGAGCAGTTCTTC
>TRBV28|TRBD2|TRBJ2-2|few
CASSFLAGGNTGELFF
TGTGCCAGCAGTTTCCTAGCGGGAGGGAACACCGGGGAGCTGTTTTTT
>TRBV7-8|TRBD2|TRBJ2-1|NA
CASSLASRYWEGGLSYNEQFF
TGTGCCAGCAGCTTAGCTTCTCGTTATTGGGAGGGAGGCCTCTCCTACAATGAGCAGTTCTTC
>TRBV15|TRBD1|TRBJ1-2|few
CATSREQGKGYTF
TGTGCCACCAGCAGAGAACAGGGGAAGGGCTACACCTTC
>TRBV5-1|TRBD1|TRBJ1-4|NA
CASSLEGAGGREKLFF
TGCGCCAGCAGCTTGGAGGGGGCAGGGGGCCGGGAAAAACTGTTTTTT
>TRBV13|TRBD1|TRBJ1-1|NA
CASSLKLGQTNTEAFF
TGTGCCAGCAGCTTAAAGTTGGGACAGACGAACACTGAAGCTTTCTTT
>TRBV20-1|NA|TRBJ2-1|few
CSARDLGRLSYNEQFF
TGCAGTGCTAGAGATCTCGGGCGGCTCTCCTACAATGAGCAGTTCTTC
>TRBV20-1|NA|TRBJ2-3|few
CSGKDNTDTQYF
TGCAGTGGCAAAGACAACACAGATACGCAGTATTTT
>TRBV6-2/TRBV6-3|TRBD1|TRBJ2-1|few
CASSYSAYRGQGEQFF
TGTGCCAGCAGTTACTCAGCGTACAGGGGACAGGGTGAGCAGTTCTTC
>TRBV25-1|NA|TRBJ2-7|NA
CASSDWGAEQYF
TGTGCCAGCAGTGATTGGGGGGCCGAGCAGTACTTC
>TRBV12-3/TRBV12-4|TRBD1|TRBJ2-7|NA
CASSLARRQGAYEQYF
TGTGCCAGCAGTTTAGCGAGGAGACAGGGGGCATACGAGCAGTACTTC
>TRBV6-6|TRBD2|TRBJ2-7|NA
CASSSSPGLAGSYEQYF
TGTGCCAGCAGTTCCTCCCCGGGACTAGCGGGGTCCTACGAGCAGTACTTC
>TRBV20-1|NA|TRBJ2-7|few
CSASTPRLGYEQYF
TGCAGTGCTAGTACCCCCAGACTAGGCTACGAGCAGTACTTC
>TRBV3-1|NA|TRBJ2-7|NA
CASSQDGTGNYEQYF
TGTGCCAGCAGCCAAGATGGTACAGGGAACTACGAGCAGTACTTC
>TRBV20-1|NA|TRBJ1-5|NA
CSARAREYSNQPQHF
TGCAGTGCTAGAGCCAGGGAATATAGCAATCAGCCCCAGCATTTT
>TRBV2|NA|TRBJ2-1|many
CASSAQNNEQFF
TGTGCCAGCAGTGCTCAGAACAATGAGCAGTTCTTC
>TRBV19|TRBD2|TRBJ2-7|few
CASKRLAVSYEQYF
TGTGCCAGTAAAAGGCTAGCGGTTTCCTACGAGCAGTACTTC
>TRBV9|TRBD2|TRBJ2-3|few
CASSAGTSALDTQYF
TGTGCCAGCAGCGCCGGGACTAGCGCGTTAGATACGCAGTATTTT
>TRBV12-3/TRBV12-4|TRBD1|TRBJ2-7|NA
CASRGQGGPLYEQYF
TGTGCCAGCAGAGGACAGGGGGGCCCCCTCTACGAGCAGTACTTC
>TRBV9|NA|TRBJ2-5|few
CASSVVPAETQYF
TGTGCCAGCAGCGTAGTTCCAGCGGAGACCCAGTACTTC
>TRBV6-1|NA|TRBJ1-5|few
CASSSSWTAHQPQHF
TGTGCCAGCTCCTCGTCCTGGACAGCTCATCAGCCCCAGCATTTT
>TRBV25-1|NA|TRBJ1-4|NA
CASSGKPVSNEKLFF
TGTGCCAGCAGTGGAAAGCCGGTCTCCAATGAAAAACTGTTTTTT
>TRBV5-1|NA|TRBJ2-1|NA
CASSPGHSGSSYEQFF
TGCGCCAGCAGCCCCGGTCATAGCGGAAGCTCCTACGAGCAGTTCTTC
>TRBV29-1|NA|TRBJ1-1|few
CSVLGGRNTEAFF
TGCAGCGTCCTGGGGGGAAGGAACACTGAAGCTTTCTTT
>TRBV6-1|NA|TRBJ1-1|NA
CASTTLNTEAFF
TGTGCCAGCACCACTTTGAACACTGAAGCTTTCTTT
>TRBV9|NA|TRBJ1-5|NA
CASSHTRNQPQHF
TGTGCCAGCAGCCATACGCGCAATCAGCCCCAGCATTTT
>TRBV16|TRBD2|TRBJ2-7|few
CASSELAEQYF
TGTGCCAGCAGCGAACTAGCGGAGCAGTACTTC
>TRBV20-1|NA|TRBJ2-7|NA
CSARPRDSYEQYF
TGCAGTGCTCGGCCACGGGATTCGTACGAGCAGTACTTC
>TRBV7-9|NA|TRBJ1-1|NA
CASSFPPAGAEAFF
TGTGCCAGCAGCTTCCCCCCCGCCGGGGCTGAAGCTTTCTTT
>TRBV20-1|NA|TRBJ2-1|few
CSARDRRQYNEQFF
TGCAGTGCTAGAGATCGCCGACAGTACAATGAGCAGTTCTTC
>TRBV12-3/TRBV12-4|TRBD2|TRBJ2-3|NA
CASTPGLAIVADTQYF
TGTGCCAGTACCCCGGGACTAGCGATTGTAGCAGATACGCAGTATTTT
>TRBV12-3/TRBV12-4|TRBD1|TRBJ2-7|NA
CASSASGQGYNEQYF
TGTGCCAGCAGCGCCTCAGGACAGGGTTACAATGAGCAGTACTTC
>TRBV5-1|NA|TRBJ2-7|few
CASSLFSGSSAYEQYF
TGCGCCAGCAGCTTGTTTTCCGGGAGTTCGGCCTACGAGCAGTACTTC
>TRBV12-3/TRBV12-4|NA|TRBJ1-5|many
CASSLRQGQPQHF
TGTGCCAGCAGCTTGAGGCAGGGTCAGCCCCAGCATTTT
>TRBV21-1|NA|TRBJ1-2|NA
CASSNRGGYTF
TGTGCCAGCAGCAACAGGGGAGGCTACACCTTC